This T cell receptor beta chain comes out of a study of spatial heterogeneity in lung cancer. On the study more broadly: Detected beta-chain sequences consistently exceeded alpha-chain sequences. Study findings and constraints: Ubiquitous expanded tumor TCRs surfaced in blood more at resection than they did at follow-up.

This clonotype was counted at least ten times. Its specificity is not known. Each TCR cDNA molecule bore a unique molecular identifier. TCRdb called the 5' RACE reads again in MiXCR, with one record for every CDR3 protein. The sample has about 26,000 distinct CDR3 sequences; about 13% are singletons. There are 15 residues in the CDR3. Looked up from germline, CDR1 is MNHEY and CDR2 is SVGEGT. J was trimmed by 5 bases and V by 5 bases; bases with no gene match: 5. Described time point: sample taken at primary tumor resection. Sequencing of whole RNA from tumor, nontumor lung or frozen PBMC involved no sorting. The cohort: 70 to 75 early-stage, untreated non-small cell lung cancer patients.

The gene calls are TRBV6-2 or TRBV6-3 and TRBJ1-6, with 8 bases fitting TRBD1. This sample comprised PBMCs, obtained at surgery. The clonotype originates from a female donor with early-stage non-small cell lung cancer. The CDR3 nucleotides are TGTGCCAGCAGTGCGGACAGGGTCCATAATTCACCCCTCCACTTT. Its protein product is CASSADRVHNSPLHF.